This TCR beta chain was captured by sequencing in a study of T-cell reconstitution after alpha-beta-depleted transplantation in children. This clonotype was detected only a few times. Unique molecular identifiers tagged the TCRbeta library. TCRdb reprocessed the PCR reads via MiXCR and lists one record per CDR3 protein. The sample lists roughly 300,000 distinct CDR3 sequences; roughly 9.5% were seen once. V gave up 6 bases and J gave up 4 bases, with 9 bases separating them. The CDR3 totals 12 residues. The origin of this receptor is a human donor who donated a stem cell graft to a child with SCID. The sample here was PBMCs from the stem cell graft donor, taken from the stem cell graft. The J gene is TRBJ1-2, the V gene TRBV12-3 or TRBV12-4; D is uncertain. CDR3 sequence (DNA): TGTGCCAGCAGATCAGGCGGCTATGGCTACACCTTC. Protein: CASRSGGYGYTF.